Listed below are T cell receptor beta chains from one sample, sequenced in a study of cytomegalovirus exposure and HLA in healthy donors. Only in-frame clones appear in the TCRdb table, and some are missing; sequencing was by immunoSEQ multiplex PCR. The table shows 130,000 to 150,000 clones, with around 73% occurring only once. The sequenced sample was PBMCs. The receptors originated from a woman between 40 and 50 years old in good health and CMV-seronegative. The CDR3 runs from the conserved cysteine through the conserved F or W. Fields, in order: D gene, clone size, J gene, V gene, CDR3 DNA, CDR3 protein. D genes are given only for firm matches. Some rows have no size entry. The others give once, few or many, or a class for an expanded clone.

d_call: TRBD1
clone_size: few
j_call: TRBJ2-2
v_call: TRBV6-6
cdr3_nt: TGTGCCTGCGGACAGGGGCAGTTCACCGGGGAGCTGTTTTTT
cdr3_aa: CACGQGQFTGELFF

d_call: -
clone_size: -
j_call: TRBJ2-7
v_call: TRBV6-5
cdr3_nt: TGTGCCAGTTTTTTCAAGCAGAAGGCGGCATACGAGCAGTACTTC
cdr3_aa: CASFFKQKAAYEQYF

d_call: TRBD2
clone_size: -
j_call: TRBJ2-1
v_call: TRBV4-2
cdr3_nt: TGTGCCAGCAGCCAAGATGGACTAGCGGGTACATACAATGAGCAGTTCTTC
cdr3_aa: CASSQDGLAGTYNEQFF

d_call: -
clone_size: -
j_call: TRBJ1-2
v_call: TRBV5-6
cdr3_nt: TGTGCCAGCAGCCCTATGTTGACAGGCCTATATGGCTACACCTTC
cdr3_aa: CASSPMLTGLYGYTF

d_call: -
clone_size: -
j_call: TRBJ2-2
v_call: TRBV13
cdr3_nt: TGTGCCAGCAGCCTGGGGCAGGGCGTCACCGGGGAGCTGTTTTTT
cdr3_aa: CASSLGQGVTGELFF

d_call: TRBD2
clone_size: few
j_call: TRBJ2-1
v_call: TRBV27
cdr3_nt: TGTGCCAGCAGTTTATCACCACTAGCGGGGCCCAATGAGCAGTTCTTC
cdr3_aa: CASSLSPLAGPNEQFF

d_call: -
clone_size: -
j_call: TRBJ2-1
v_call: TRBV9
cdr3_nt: TGTGCCAGCAGCGTTTTGGGGCAGGGCGCCAATGAGCAGTTCTTC
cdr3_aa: CASSVLGQGANEQFF

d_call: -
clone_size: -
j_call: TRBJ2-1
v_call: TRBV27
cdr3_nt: TGTGCCAGCAGTTTTCTGGACACCCGCTCCTACAATGAGCAGTTCTTC
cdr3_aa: CASSFLDTRSYNEQFF

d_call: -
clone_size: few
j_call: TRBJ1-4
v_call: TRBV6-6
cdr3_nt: TGTGCCAGCACCAAACTGGCCGCGGTGGAAAAACTGTTTTTT
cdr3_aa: CASTKLAAVEKLFF

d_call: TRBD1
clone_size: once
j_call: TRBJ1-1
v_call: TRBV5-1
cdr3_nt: TGCGCCAGCAGCTTGGGGACAGGTTCAAAGGGGAACACTGAAGCTTTCTTT
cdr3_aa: CASSLGTGSKGNTEAFF

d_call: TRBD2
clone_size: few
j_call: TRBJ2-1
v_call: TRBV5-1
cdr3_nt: TGCGCCAGCAGCTTACAAGTGACTAGCGGGGGATTTCAGTTCTTC
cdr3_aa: CASSLQVTSGGFQFF

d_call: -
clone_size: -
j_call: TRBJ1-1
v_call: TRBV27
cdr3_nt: TGTGCCAGCAGTTTATGGTTTCCAGTGAACACTGAAGCTTTCTTT
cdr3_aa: CASSLWFPVNTEAFF

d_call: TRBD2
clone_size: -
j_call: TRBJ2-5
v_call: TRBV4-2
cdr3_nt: TGTGCCAGCAGCCAAGATATAGTCGGGGGGCAAGAGACCCAGTACTTC
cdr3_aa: CASSQDIVGGQETQYF

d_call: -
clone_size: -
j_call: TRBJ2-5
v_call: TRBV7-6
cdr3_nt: TGTGCCAGCAGCCTTAGCGGGACCCAGTACTTC
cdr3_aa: CASSLSGTQYF

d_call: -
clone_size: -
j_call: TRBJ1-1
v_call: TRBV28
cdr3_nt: TGTGCCAGCAGTTTGATGGGGGGTCCAATGAACACTGAAGCTTTCTTT
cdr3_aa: CASSLMGGPMNTEAFF

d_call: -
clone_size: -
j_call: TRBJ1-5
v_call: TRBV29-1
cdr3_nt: TGCAGCGCGGGGGAGGGATCCAATCAGCCCCAGCATTTT
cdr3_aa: CSAGEGSNQPQHF

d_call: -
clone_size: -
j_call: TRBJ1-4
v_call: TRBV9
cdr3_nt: TGTGCCAGCAGCGTAGACCATAGAAATGAAAAACTGTTTTTT
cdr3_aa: CASSVDHRNEKLFF

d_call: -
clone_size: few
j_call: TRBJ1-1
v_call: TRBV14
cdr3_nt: TGTGCCAGCAGCCAAGACAGGCAGGGCCCTGAAGCTTTCTTT
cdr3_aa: CASSQDRQGPEAFF

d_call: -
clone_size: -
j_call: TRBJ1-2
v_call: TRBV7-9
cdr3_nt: TGTGCCAGCAGCTCCCCCAGTCCCTTTGCTAACTATGGCTACACCTTC
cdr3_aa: CASSSPSPFANYGYTF

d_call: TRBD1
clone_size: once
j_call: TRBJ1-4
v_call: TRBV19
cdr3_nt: TGTGCCAGTATGGGCCGGGGACAGGGACTCAATGAAAAACTGTTTTTT
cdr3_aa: CASMGRGQGLNEKLFF

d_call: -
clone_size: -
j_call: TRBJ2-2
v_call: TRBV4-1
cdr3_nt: TGCGCCAGCAGCCAAGGAGGGAATCTGTTTTTT
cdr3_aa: CASSQGGNLFF

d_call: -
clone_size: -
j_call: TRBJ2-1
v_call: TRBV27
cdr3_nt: TGTGCCAGCAGTTTCTTAGTCCCTCACAATGAGCAGTTCTTC
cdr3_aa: CASSFLVPHNEQFF

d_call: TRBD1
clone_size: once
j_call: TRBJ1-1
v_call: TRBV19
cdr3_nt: TGTGCCAGTAGTGACAGGGGTACTGGTAGTCACACTGAAGCTTTCTTT
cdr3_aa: CASSDRGTGSHTEAFF

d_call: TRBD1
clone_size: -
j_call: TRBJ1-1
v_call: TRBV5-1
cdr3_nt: TGCGCCACCCGACCACAGGGGATGAACACTGAAGCTTTCTTT
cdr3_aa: CATRPQGMNTEAFF

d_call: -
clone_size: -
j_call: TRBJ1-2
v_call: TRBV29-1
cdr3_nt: TGCAGCGTTGAAGATGGTAGGGTGGCAGGGCGCGTGTCCGGCTACACCTTC
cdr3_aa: CSVEDGRVAGRVSGYTF

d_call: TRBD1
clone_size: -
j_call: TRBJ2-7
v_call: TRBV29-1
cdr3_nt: TGCAGCGTCCGACAGGGCAGCAACGAGCAGTACTTC
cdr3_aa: CSVRQGSNEQYF

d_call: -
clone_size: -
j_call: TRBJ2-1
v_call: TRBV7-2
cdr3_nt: TGTGCCAGCAGCCAAGTGGCAGCCTACAATGAGCAGTTCTTC
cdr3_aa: CASSQVAAYNEQFF

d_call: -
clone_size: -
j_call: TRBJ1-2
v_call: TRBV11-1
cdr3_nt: TGTGCCAGCAGCCCCCGGACAGAGACTAACTATGGCTACACCTTC
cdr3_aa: CASSPRTETNYGYTF

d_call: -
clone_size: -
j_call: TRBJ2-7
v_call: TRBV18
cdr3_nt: TGTGCCAGCTCACCTTTGACTAACGAGCAGTACTTC
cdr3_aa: CASSPLTNEQYF

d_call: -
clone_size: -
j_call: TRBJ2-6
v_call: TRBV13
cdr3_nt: TGTGCCAGCAGCCGAGACAGGCCGAGCTCTGGGGCCAACGTCCTGACTTTC
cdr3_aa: CASSRDRPSSGANVLTF

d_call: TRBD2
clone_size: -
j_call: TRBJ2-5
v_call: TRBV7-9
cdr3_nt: TGTGCCAGCAGCTTAGCCCGGGACTACGTTGGGATGCAGTACTTC
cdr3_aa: CASSLARDYVGMQYF

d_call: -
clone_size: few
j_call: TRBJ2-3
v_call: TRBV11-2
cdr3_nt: TGTGCCAGCAGCTTAGAGCGGGGCGATACGCAGTATTTT
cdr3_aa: CASSLERGDTQYF

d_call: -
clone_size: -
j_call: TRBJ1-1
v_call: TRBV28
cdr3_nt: TGTGCCAGCAATCCTTTACATCAATTGAACACTGAAGCTTTCTTT
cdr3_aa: CASNPLHQLNTEAFF

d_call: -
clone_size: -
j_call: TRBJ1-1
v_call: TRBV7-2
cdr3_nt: TGTGCCAGCAGCTTATCCGGGGTTTACACTGAAGCTTTCTTT
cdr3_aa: CASSLSGVYTEAFF

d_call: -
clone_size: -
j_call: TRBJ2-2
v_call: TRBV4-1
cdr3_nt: TGCGCCAGCAGCCAAGTGTGGCCCGGGGGGAACACCGGGGAGCTGTTTTTT
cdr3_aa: CASSQVWPGGNTGELFF

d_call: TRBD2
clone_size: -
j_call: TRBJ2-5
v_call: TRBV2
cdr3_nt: TGTGCCAGCAGTGAAAGGGCTAGCGGGAAACAAGAGACCCAGTACTTC
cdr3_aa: CASSERASGKQETQYF

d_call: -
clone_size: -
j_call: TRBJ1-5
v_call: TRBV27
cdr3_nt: TGTGCCAGCGCCGGGTGGGGGGGGGCAGGAGGACTCAATCAGCCCCAGCATTTT
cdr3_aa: CASAGWGGAGGLNQPQHF

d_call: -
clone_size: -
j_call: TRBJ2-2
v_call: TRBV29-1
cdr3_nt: TGCAGCGTTGAAGACACAGTGTTGGCCGGGGAGCTGTTTTTT
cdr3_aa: CSVEDTVLAGELFF

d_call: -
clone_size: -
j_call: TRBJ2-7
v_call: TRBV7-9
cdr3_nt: TGTGCCAGCAGCTCCCAAGACGTAGTTCAGGGCTACGAGCAGTACTTC
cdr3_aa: CASSSQDVVQGYEQYF

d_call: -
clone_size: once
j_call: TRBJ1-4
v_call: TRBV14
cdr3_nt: TGTGCCAGCAGCCAAGTCCACACGGGTCTCTACAATGAAAAACTGTTTTTT
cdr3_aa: CASSQVHTGLYNEKLFF

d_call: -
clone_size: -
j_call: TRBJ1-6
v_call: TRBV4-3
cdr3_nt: TGCGCCAGCAGCCAAGATTGGAGTCAGGGAGGTTCACCCCTCCACTTT
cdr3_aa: CASSQDWSQGGSPLHF

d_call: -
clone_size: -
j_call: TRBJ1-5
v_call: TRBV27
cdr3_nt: TGTGCCAGCACCTCTAGGTCGGGTCCTGGAGGCGTTGGCAATCAGCCCCAGCATTTT
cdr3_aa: CASTSRSGPGGVGNQPQHF

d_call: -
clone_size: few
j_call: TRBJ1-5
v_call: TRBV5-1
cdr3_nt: TGCGCCAGCAGCTTGGATTATCGGGGCAATCAGCCCCAGCATTTT
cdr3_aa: CASSLDYRGNQPQHF

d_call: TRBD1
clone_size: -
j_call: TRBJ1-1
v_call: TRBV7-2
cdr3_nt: TGTGCCAGCAGCTTAAGTTGGACAGGGTTGGGCACTGAAGCTTTCTTT
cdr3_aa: CASSLSWTGLGTEAFF

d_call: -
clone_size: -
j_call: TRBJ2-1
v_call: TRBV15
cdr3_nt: TGTGCCACCAGCTTTCAGGGTACCTACAATGAGCAGTTCTTC
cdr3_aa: CATSFQGTYNEQFF

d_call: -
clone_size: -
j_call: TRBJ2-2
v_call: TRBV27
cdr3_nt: TGTGCCAGCAGTTTAGAGCAGGGGAACACCGGGGAGCTGTTTTTT
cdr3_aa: CASSLEQGNTGELFF

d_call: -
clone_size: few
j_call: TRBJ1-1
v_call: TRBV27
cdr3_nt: TGTGCCAGCAGAACCTTTACAGGGCCCACTGAAGCTTTCTTT
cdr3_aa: CASRTFTGPTEAFF

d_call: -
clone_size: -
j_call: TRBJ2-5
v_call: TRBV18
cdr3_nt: TGTGCCAGCTCCCCTTTTGACAGAGCACAAGAGACCCAGTACTTC
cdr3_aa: CASSPFDRAQETQYF

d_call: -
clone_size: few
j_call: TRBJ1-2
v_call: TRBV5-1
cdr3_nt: TGCGCCAGCAGCTTTGAGGGAGGATATGGCTACACCTTC
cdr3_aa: CASSFEGGYGYTF

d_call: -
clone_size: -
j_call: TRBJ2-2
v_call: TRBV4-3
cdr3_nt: TGCGCCAGCAGCCAAGATAGCACCGGGGAGCTGTTTTTT
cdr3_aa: CASSQDSTGELFF

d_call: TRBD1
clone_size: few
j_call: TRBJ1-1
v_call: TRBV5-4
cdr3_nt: TGTGCCAGCAGCAAATGGGACAGGATGAACACTGAAGCTTTCTTT
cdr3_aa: CASSKWDRMNTEAFF

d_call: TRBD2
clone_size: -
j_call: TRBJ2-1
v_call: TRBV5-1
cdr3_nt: TGCGCCAGCAGCGAAGGACTAGCGGGGGAACATGAGCAGTTCTTC
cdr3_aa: CASSEGLAGEHEQFF

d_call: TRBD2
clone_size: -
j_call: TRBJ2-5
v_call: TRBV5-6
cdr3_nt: TGTGCCAGCAGCTTTGGACTAGTTACCCAAGAGACCCAGTACTTC
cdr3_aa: CASSFGLVTQETQYF

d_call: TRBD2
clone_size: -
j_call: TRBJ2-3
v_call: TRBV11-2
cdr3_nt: TGTGCCAGCAGCTTATCGCTAGCGGGGGGTATTGTATCGCAGTATTTT
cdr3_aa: CASSLSLAGGIVSQYF

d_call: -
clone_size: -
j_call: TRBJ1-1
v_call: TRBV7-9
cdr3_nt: TGTGCCAGCAGCTCGACAGATAACACTGAAGCTTTCTTT
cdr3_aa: CASSSTDNTEAFF

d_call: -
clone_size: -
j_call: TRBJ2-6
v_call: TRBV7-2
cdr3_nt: TGTGCCAGCAGCCTGACAGAGGCCAACGTCCTGACTTTC
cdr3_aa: CASSLTEANVLTF

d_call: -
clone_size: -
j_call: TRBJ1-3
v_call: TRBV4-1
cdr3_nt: TGCGCCAGCAGCCAAGCTTTGACTGACTCTGGAAACACCATATATTTT
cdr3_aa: CASSQALTDSGNTIYF

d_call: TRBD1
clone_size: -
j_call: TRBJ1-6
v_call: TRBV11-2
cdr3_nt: TGTGCCAGCAGCTTTAAGCCGGGACAGGGAAATTCACCCCTCCACTTT
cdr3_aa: CASSFKPGQGNSPLHF

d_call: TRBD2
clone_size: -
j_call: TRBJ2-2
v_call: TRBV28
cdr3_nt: TGTGCCAGCAGTTTAGGAGCGGGGGGTGGCACCGGGGAGCTGTTTTTT
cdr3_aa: CASSLGAGGGTGELFF